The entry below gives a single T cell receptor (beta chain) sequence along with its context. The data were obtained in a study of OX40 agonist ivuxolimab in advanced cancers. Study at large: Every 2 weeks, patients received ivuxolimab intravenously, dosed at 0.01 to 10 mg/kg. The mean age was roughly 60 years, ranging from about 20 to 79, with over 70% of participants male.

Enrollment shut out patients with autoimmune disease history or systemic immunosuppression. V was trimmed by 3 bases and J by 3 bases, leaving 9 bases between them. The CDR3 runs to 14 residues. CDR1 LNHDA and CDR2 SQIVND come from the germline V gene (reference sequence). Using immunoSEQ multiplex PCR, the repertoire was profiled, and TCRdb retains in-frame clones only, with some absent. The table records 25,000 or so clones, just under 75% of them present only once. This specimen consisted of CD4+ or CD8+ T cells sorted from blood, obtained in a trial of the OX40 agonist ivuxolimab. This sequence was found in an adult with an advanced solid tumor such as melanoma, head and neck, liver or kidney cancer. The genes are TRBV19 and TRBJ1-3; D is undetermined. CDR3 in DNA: TGTGCCAGTAGTATTCAAGGGTTTGGAAACACCATATATTTT. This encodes CASSIQGFGNTIYF.